The 21 T cell receptor beta chains below were found in one sample sequenced in a study of identical twins. Each CDR3 protein is one row after TCRdb ran MiXCR on the 5' RACE reads. The table records approximately 500,000 distinct CDR3 sequences, 24% of them present only once. These same records also appear under a second study, on T cells expressing NK-cell markers.

Input material: CD4+ T cells sorted from blood. Source of these receptors: a woman aged 18 to 35 in good health.

The V gene is TRBV7-6, the J gene TRBJ2-3; the D gene is possibly TRBD2 (7 bases). CDR3 length equals 16 residues. The germline V gene encodes CDR1 SGHVS and CDR2 FNYEAQ. V gave up 2 bases and J gave up 2 bases, with 14 bases separating them. This CDR3 is CASSLLGGGSTDTQYF. Written as DNA, the CDR3 is TGTGCCAGCAGCTTATTGGGGGGGGGCTCCACAGATACGCAGTATTTT.

This chain uses TRBV4-1 with TRBJ2-1, with TRBD1 as a possible D gene (5 bases). The CDR3 covers 16 residues. The V gene's germline CDR1 is MGHRA and CDR2 YSYEKL. The V end was cut by 0 bases, the J end by 0 bases, with 9 bases between. CDR3 protein: CASSQDFRGSYNEQFF. The CDR3 DNA follows: TGCGCCAGCAGCCAAGATTTTAGGGGCTCCTACAATGAGCAGTTCTTC.

The rearrangement uses TRBV18 and TRBJ2-5; D might be TRBD1 (5 bases). V lost 4 bases, J lost 2 bases, and 14 bases lay in between. CDR1 and CDR2 (germline): KGHSH, LQKENI. The CDR3 is 15 residues long. CDR3 in amino acids: CASSLTWGRQETQYF. CDR3 in DNA: TGTGCCAGCTCACTGACCTGGGGCCGACAAGAGACCCAGTACTTC. The entire variable domain, with the rest obtained from reference TRBV18 and TRBJ2-5, is as follows: NAGVMQNPRHLVRRRGQEARLRCSPMKGHSHVYWYRQLPEEGLKFMVYLQKENIIDESGMPKERFSAEFPKEGPSILRIQQVVRGDSAAYFCASSLTWGRQETQYFGPGTRLLVL.

This clonotype was counted a few times. The chain has TRBV5-1 and TRBJ2-3; D is unresolved. The germline CDR1 and CDR2 sequences are SGHRS and YFSETQ. The CDR3 totals 13 residues. The germline V and J ends were trimmed by 1 base and 2 bases, with 5 bases remaining between them. Here the CDR3 reads CASSLRVTDTQYF. CDR3 nucleotide sequence: TGCGCCAGCAGCTTGAGGGTCACAGATACGCAGTATTTT.

The rearrangement links TRBV20-1 to TRBJ2-1, with D hard to call. Trimming removed 2 bases at V and 6 bases at J, with 14 bases between. From germline, CDR1 is DFQATT and CDR2 SNEGSKA (reference sequence). The CDR3 loop spans 14 amino acids. In nucleotides, the CDR3 is TGCAGTGCTAGATGGCCTTTAGTGCCCAATGAGCAGTTCTTC. Protein product: CSARWPLVPNEQFF.

The chain joins TRBV9 to TRBJ2-2, with 14 bases matching TRBD2. Germline CDR1 reads SGDLS; CDR2 reads YYNGEE. J was trimmed by 5 bases and V by 3 bases; bases with no gene match: 9. The CDR3 sequence is 18 residues long. For the CDR3, the DNA is TGTGCCAGCAGCGCCCCGACTAGCGGGGGGGCGCGGACCGGGGAGCTGTTTTTT. Protein product: CASSAPTSGGARTGELFF.

This chain joins TRBV7-3 and TRBJ2-1; 8 bases map to TRBD2. Germline trimming cut 5 bases from V and 5 bases from J; bases unmatched to any gene: 8. This CDR3 spans 15 amino acids. Germline assignment: CDR1 SGHTA and CDR2 FQGTGA. The CDR3 nucleotides read TGTGCCAGCAGCCCCCCCGGGGGGGCCGACAATGAGCAGTTCTTC. Translated, it gives CASSPPGGADNEQFF.

This clonotype was detected once. The chain links TRBV7-8 to TRBJ2-2, with TRBD1 as a possible D gene (5 bases). The germline CDR1 and CDR2 sequences are SGHVS and FQNEAQ. The CDR3 covers 17 residues. Trimming shortened V by 2 bases and J by 2 bases, and 15 bases separated the two germline ends. The CDR3 coding sequence is TGTGCCAGCAGCTTAAGGTGGGGCAGGAGCAACACCGGGGAGCTGTTTTTT. It codes for CASSLRWGRSNTGELFF.

This clonotype was recorded a few times. The chain uses TRBV7-9 and TRBJ1-4; no reliable D call. Germline CDR1 and CDR2: SEHNR and FQNEAQ (reference sequence). The CDR3 length is 15 residues. V gave up 3 bases and J gave up 8 bases, with 16 bases separating them. The CDR3 spells CASSFLQTTEEKLFF. The CDR3 region has the DNA TGTGCCAGCAGCTTCCTACAGACGACGGAAGAAAAACTGTTTTTT.

This chain joins TRBV6-2 or TRBV6-3 and TRBJ2-7, with D maybe TRBD1 (5 bases). Germline-derived CDR1 and CDR2 are MNHEY and SVGEGT. CDR3 length: 14 amino acids. Between the trimmed V and J ends, which lost 8 bases and 0 bases, there was a span of 14 bases. This CDR3 is CASGPTGTSYEQYF. The CDR3 region has the DNA TGTGCCAGCGGACCTACAGGAACCTCCTACGAGCAGTACTTC.

The gene calls are TRBV27 and TRBJ2-2; tentatively, D is TRBD1 (6 bases). Between the trimmed V and J ends, which lost 5 bases and 6 bases, there was a span of 19 bases. Germline CDR1 reads MNHEY; CDR2 reads SMNVEV (reference sequence). The CDR3 is 16 amino acids. The CDR3 region is CASSTLGTTAAGELFF. The CDR3 coding sequence is TGTGCCAGCAGTACACTTGGGACAACAGCGGCCGGGGAGCTGTTTTTT.

The CDR3 DNA follows: TGTGCCAGCAGCCAACAGGGGGCCGGAACAGATACGCAGTATTTT. Encoded protein: CASSQQGAGTDTQYF. The V call is TRBV3-1, the J call TRBJ2-3; TRBD1 aligns across 8 bases. Germline V lookup: CDR1 LGHDT, CDR2 YNNKEL (reference sequence). V trimming: 2 bases; J trimming: 3 bases; junction bases outside the gene matches: 4. This CDR3 has 15 amino acids.

This clonotype was seen only a few times. The V gene is TRBV20-1, the J gene TRBJ2-1, with 12 positions matching TRBD2. The CDR3 spans 16 residues. Germline CDR1 DFQATT, CDR2 SNEGSKA (reference sequence). After removal of 1 base from V and 3 bases from J, the junction contained 4 bases not matched to a gene. CDR3 loop: CSARAPGLAGYNEQFF. For the CDR3, the DNA is TGCAGTGCTAGAGCCCCGGGACTAGCGGGCTACAATGAGCAGTTCTTC.

The V gene is TRBV9, the J gene TRBJ2-3; no clear D. V was cut by 0 bases and J by 4 bases, with 6 bases left in between. This CDR3 is built from 13 residues. Germline CDR1 and CDR2: SGDLS and YYNGEE. CDR3 coding DNA: TGTGCCAGCAGCGTAGAGGATCCAGATACGCAGTATTTT. Protein sequence: CASSVEDPDTQYF.

This clonotype was counted only a few times. The chain joins TRBV12-3 or TRBV12-4 to TRBJ2-7; 7 bases fit TRBD1. V dropped 3 bases and J dropped 0; count of bases not matched to a gene: 5. The CDR3 runs to 15 residues. The CDR3 DNA sequence: TGTGCCAGCAGTTTGGCACAGGGGAGCTCCTACGAGCAGTACTTC. It translates to CASSLAQGSSYEQYF.

This clonotype was detected only a few times. The gene calls are TRBV5-1 and TRBJ2-5; TRBD2 matches at 10 bases. Germline lookup yields CDR1 SGHRS and CDR2 YFSETQ. CDR3 length equals 15 residues. The V gene end was trimmed by 1 base and the J gene end by 3 bases; junction bases not matched to a gene: 3. The CDR3: CASSLLGTSEETQYF. The CDR3 coding sequence is TGCGCCAGCAGCTTGCTCGGGACTAGCGAAGAGACCCAGTACTTC. The variable domain in full, with the rest retrieved from reference TRBV5-1 and TRBJ2-5, is KAGVTQTPRYLIKTRGQQVTLSCSPISGHRSVSWYQQTPGQGLQFLFEYFSETQRNKGNFPGRFSGRQFSNSRSEMNVSTLELGDSALYLCASSLLGTSEETQYFGPGTRLLVL.

A few counts support this clonotype. This chain links TRBV6-6 with TRBJ1-1; a weak D match, TRBD1 (6 bases). V was pared by 7 bases and J by 1 base, with 10 bases between. Per germline, CDR1 MNHNY and CDR2 SVGAGI (reference sequence). This CDR3 spans 13 amino acids. For the CDR3, the DNA is TGTGCCAGCACAGTGACAGGGAACACTGAAGCTTTCTTT. Translating gives CASTVTGNTEAFF.

The chain couples TRBV12-5 to TRBJ1-1; D remains unclear. This CDR3 contains 16 residues. Germline loops: CDR1 LGHNT, CDR2 FRNRAP. V shed 7 bases and J shed 2 bases, with 20 bases lying between them. The CDR3: CASENSFISSNTEAFF. The CDR3 bases are TGTGCTAGTGAGAACAGCTTTATTAGCTCTAACACTGAAGCTTTCTTT.

This clonotype was seen only a few times. J is TRBJ2-5 and V is TRBV13, with no clear D. The CDR3 runs to 15 residues. CDR1 and CDR2 (germline): PRHDT, FYEKMQ (reference sequence). Trimming took off 0 bases at V and 2 bases at J, with 10 bases between the two ends. The CDR3 reads CASSLGYSPQETQYF. DNA for the CDR3: TGTGCCAGCAGCTTAGGGTACTCACCTCAAGAGACCCAGTACTTC. The full variable domain, rest sourced from reference TRBV13 and TRBJ2-5, is AAGVIQSPRHLIKEKRETATLKCYPIPRHDTVYWYQQGPGQDPQFLISFYEKMQSDKGSIPDRFSAQQFSDYHSELNMSSLELGDSALYFCASSLGYSPQETQYFGPGTRLLVL.

This clonotype was counted once. This rearrangement joins TRBV5-1 to TRBJ2-3; D gene uncertain. CDR3 size: 15 residues. Deletions cut 0 bases from V and 2 bases from J, with 10 bases between. The V gene's germline CDR1 is SGHRS and CDR2 YFSETQ. The CDR3 spells CASSLDLSLTDTQYF. CDR3 bases: TGCGCCAGCAGCTTGGACCTCAGCCTCACAGATACGCAGTATTTT.

J is TRBJ2-3 and V is TRBV18; D gene uncertain. V was shortened by 2 bases and J by 2 bases, with 11 bases between the two germline ends. CDR1 and CDR2 from the germline V gene are KGHSH and LQKENI. The CDR3 is 15 amino acids. The CDR3 protein is CASSPIPWDTDTQYF. The CDR3 bases are TGTGCCAGCTCACCAATTCCTTGGGACACAGATACGCAGTATTTT.